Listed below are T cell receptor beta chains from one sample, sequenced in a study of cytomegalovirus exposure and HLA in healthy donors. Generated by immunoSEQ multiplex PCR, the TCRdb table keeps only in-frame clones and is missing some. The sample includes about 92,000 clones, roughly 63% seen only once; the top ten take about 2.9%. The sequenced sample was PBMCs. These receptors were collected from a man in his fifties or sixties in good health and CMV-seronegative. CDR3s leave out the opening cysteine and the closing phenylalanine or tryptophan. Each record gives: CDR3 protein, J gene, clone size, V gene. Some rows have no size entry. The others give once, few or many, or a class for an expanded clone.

CDR3 protein: ASSAGLGDEQF
J gene: TRBJ2-1
clone size: -
V gene: TRBV2

CDR3 protein: ASSLLSGVNTGELF
J gene: TRBJ2-2
clone size: -
V gene: TRBV7-9

CDR3 protein: ASSPRGGGDTGELF
J gene: TRBJ2-2
clone size: -
V gene: TRBV7-9

CDR3 protein: SVGGTGLQGEQY
J gene: TRBJ2-7
clone size: -
V gene: TRBV29-1

CDR3 protein: AWSVGGGSYNEQF
J gene: TRBJ2-1
clone size: -
V gene: TRBV30

CDR3 protein: ASSERPGQGAGANVLT
J gene: TRBJ2-6
clone size: -
V gene: TRBV6-1

CDR3 protein: ASSLEPGRGEETQY
J gene: TRBJ2-5
clone size: -
V gene: TRBV11-2

CDR3 protein: ASSVANRNTEAF
J gene: TRBJ1-1
clone size: few
V gene: TRBV9

CDR3 protein: AISDPGVNTEAF
J gene: TRBJ1-1
clone size: few
V gene: TRBV10-3

CDR3 protein: ASSFSTGTGSGNTIY
J gene: TRBJ1-3
clone size: -
V gene: TRBV11-1

CDR3 protein: ASSVVGSPAVTQY
J gene: TRBJ2-3
clone size: few
V gene: TRBV9

CDR3 protein: ASSGWTEDTEAF
J gene: TRBJ1-1
clone size: -
V gene: TRBV25-1

CDR3 protein: ASSRDSLAKNIQY
J gene: TRBJ2-4
clone size: -
V gene: TRBV27

CDR3 protein: ASSLTPGQGYEQY
J gene: TRBJ2-7
clone size: few
V gene: TRBV4-1

CDR3 protein: ASSQVRVGGELF
J gene: TRBJ2-2
clone size: -
V gene: TRBV4-3

CDR3 protein: ASRTGTEPYTEAF
J gene: TRBJ1-1
clone size: -
V gene: TRBV28

CDR3 protein: ASRPSGGPGGYT
J gene: TRBJ1-2
clone size: -
V gene: TRBV5-1